One and the same sample provided the 19 T cell receptor beta chains below, sequenced in a study of T cell changes during pregnancy in multiple sclerosis. The data were produced by immunoSEQ multiplex PCR, yet TCRdb's version contains in-frame clones alone and is incomplete. The table records 35,000 to 40,000 clones, around 89% of them present only once. Sequencing used CD4+ T cells from peripheral blood mononuclear cells, obtained in the second trimester of pregnancy. The receptors derive from a female donor with multiple sclerosis, enrolled in a pregnancy study.

This clone appeared once. The rearrangement uses TRBV28 and TRBJ2-6, with a possible D match to TRBD2 (6 bases). V was cut by 1 base and J by 2 bases, with 9 bases left in between. This CDR3 contains 16 residues. The germline CDR1 and CDR2 sequences are MDHEN and SYDVKM. The CDR3 sequence: CASSLLGEAGANVLTF. CDR3 coding DNA: TGTGCCAGCAGTTTATTAGGGGAGGCTGGGGCCAACGTCCTGACTTTC.

This clone has only a few counts. The V and J genes are TRBV19 and TRBJ2-1; tentatively, D is TRBD1 (5 bases). V dropped 1 base and J dropped 13 bases, with 11 bases sitting between them. Per the germline V gene, CDR1 is LNHDA and CDR2 is SQIVND (reference sequence). This CDR3 contains 12 residues. In nucleotides, the CDR3 is TGTGCCAGTAGTATAGTCCAGGGCCCACAGTTCTTC. Protein: CASSIVQGPQFF.

V and J are TRBV25-1 and TRBJ2-7, with 9 bases lining up with TRBD1. V shed 2 bases, J shed 5 bases, and the junction held 16 bases outside the gene matches. The CDR3 length is 18 residues. CDR1 MGHDK and CDR2 SYGVNS come from the germline V gene. The CDR3 loop reads CASSEEFPGQGIFDEQYF. In DNA form, the CDR3 reads TGTGCCAGCAGTGAAGAGTTTCCGGGACAGGGCATCTTCGACGAGCAGTACTTC.

J is TRBJ2-2 and V is TRBV11-3, with 7 positions matching TRBD2. V lost 1 base, J lost 5 bases, and 13 bases stayed unmatched. In germline, CDR1 is SGHNT, CDR2 YENEEA. The CDR3 covers 18 residues. Written as DNA, the CDR3 is TGTGCCAGCAGCTTAGGCTTGGGCGCGGGAGACGGTACCGGGGAGCTGTTTTTT. Encoded protein: CASSLGLGAGDGTGELFF.

This chain joins TRBV7-6 and TRBJ2-7, with 13 bases that match TRBD2. V lost 5 bases, J lost 7 bases, and 8 bases stayed unmatched. The V gene's germline CDR1 is SGHVS and CDR2 FNYEAQ. CDR3 size: 15 residues. The CDR3 sequence: CASSPGLAGAREQYF. In nucleotides, the CDR3 is TGTGCCAGCAGCCCCGGACTAGCGGGAGCACGGGAGCAGTACTTC.

This CDR3 reads CASSPQTSGSGEQYF. CDR3 DNA: TGTGCCAGCAGTCCACAGACTAGCGGGAGCGGCGAGCAGTACTTC. The chain combines TRBV28 with TRBJ2-7; TRBD2 aligns across 12 bases. The germline gives CDR1 MDHEN, CDR2 SYDVKM. With 5 bases clipped from V and 6 bases from J, the junction kept 8 bases outside the gene matches. The CDR3 covers 15 residues.

The chain links TRBV4-3 to TRBJ2-5; no clear D. V was shortened by 0 bases and J by 1 base, with 12 bases between the two germline ends. Germline loops: CDR1 LGHNA, CDR2 YSLEER. The CDR3 has 16 amino acids. CDR3 in amino acids: CASSQDFGAVQETQYF. In nucleotides, the CDR3 is TGCGCCAGCAGCCAAGATTTCGGCGCGGTCCAAGAGACCCAGTACTTC.

The J gene is TRBJ2-3, the V gene TRBV7-6; TRBD2 matches at 11 bases. The CDR3 is made up of 17 amino acids. V was clipped by 2 bases and J by 5 bases; unmatched bases: 9. CDR1 is SGHVS and CDR2 is FNYEAQ in the germline V gene. The CDR3 DNA reads TGTGCCAGCAGCTTAATTTCGCTAGCGGGAGGTCAAGATACGCAGTATTTT. Translation gives CASSLISLAGGQDTQYF.

The gene calls are TRBV19 and TRBJ1-2, with D maybe TRBD1 (5 bases). This CDR3 has 15 residues. Looked up from germline, CDR1 is LNHDA and CDR2 is SQIVND (reference sequence). V lost 5 bases, J lost 5 bases, and 18 bases lay in between. CDR3 sequence: CASSGARSQEYGYTF. CDR3 bases: TGTGCCAGTAGTGGGGCAAGATCGCAAGAATATGGCTACACCTTC.

The rearrangement joins TRBV4-3 to TRBJ2-7, with D unclear. Germline loops: CDR1 LGHNA, CDR2 YSLEER. V was pared by 1 base and J by 6 bases, with 13 bases between. This CDR3 spans 14 amino acids. In nucleotides, the CDR3 is TGCGCCAGCAGCCAAGGGCGGAAAGACGTCGAGCAGTACTTC. Protein product: CASSQGRKDVEQYF.

This rearrangement joins TRBV2 to TRBJ2-3; 7 bases agree with TRBD2. V was pared by 2 bases and J by 4 bases, with 15 bases of the junction left unmatched. Per germline, CDR1 SNHLY and CDR2 FYNNEI. The length of the CDR3 is 18 residues. For the CDR3, the DNA is TGTGCCAGCAGTGAAACCGGTAGGCTAGCGGTAGCATCAGATACGCAGTATTTT. Its translation: CASSETGRLAVASDTQYF. Together with reference TRBV2 and TRBJ2-3, the CDR3 gives the full variable domain: EPEVTQTPSHQVTQMGQEVILRCVPISNHLYFYWYRQILGQKVEFLVSFYNNEISEKSEIFDDQFSVERPDGSNFTLKIRSTKLEDSAMYFCASSETGRLAVASDTQYFGPGTRLTVL.

The V gene is TRBV11-3, the J gene TRBJ2-3, with D tentatively TRBD1 (5 bases). The V end was cut by 3 bases, the J end by 5 bases, with 15 bases between. The CDR3 runs 15 residues. Germline V lookup: CDR1 SGHNT, CDR2 YENEEA. CDR3 residues: CASSFGQGRRDTQYF. The CDR3 nucleotides are TGTGCCAGCAGCTTCGGCCAGGGAAGGAGAGATACGCAGTATTTT.

The genes are TRBV7-2 and TRBJ2-1; 10 nucleotides match TRBD2. This CDR3 is 18 amino acids long. CDR1 and CDR2 (germline): SGHTA, FQGNSA. J lost 6 bases, V lost 1 base, and 12 bases had no gene match. The CDR3 bases are TGTGCCAGCAGCTTAGAGGGTAGCGGGAGGCCCAGAGGCAATGAGCAGTTCTTC. Its translation: CASSLEGSGRPRGNEQFF.

This chain uses TRBV11-3 with TRBJ2-1; 12 bases are shared with TRBD2. CDR1 and CDR2 from the germline V gene are SGHNT and YENEEA. CDR3 length: 17 residues. V trimming: 5 bases; J trimming: 1 base; junction bases outside the gene matches: 6. The chain's CDR3 is CASSLGTSGRSYNEQFF. The DNA of the CDR3 is TGTGCCAGCAGCCTCGGGACTAGCGGGCGTTCCTACAATGAGCAGTTCTTC.

The J gene is TRBJ2-2, the V gene TRBV15, with TRBD2 matching 13 bases. This CDR3 has 19 amino acids. The V gene's germline CDR1 is LNHNV and CDR2 YYDKDF (reference sequence). Trimming cost V 5 bases and J 0 bases; bases outside gene matches: 9. The CDR3 spells CATSARRLAGGPNTGELFF. For the CDR3, the DNA is TGTGCCACCAGCGCTCGCAGACTAGCGGGAGGCCCGAACACCGGGGAGCTGTTTTTT.

The V gene is TRBV10-3, the J gene TRBJ2-7, with 12 bases fitting TRBD2. Trimming cost V 6 bases and J 4 bases; bases outside gene matches: 7. Germline CDR1 ENHRY, CDR2 SYGVKD. This CDR3 has 15 residues. The DNA for the CDR3 is TGTGCCATCAGGCCTGGACTAGCGGGACAATACGAGCAGTACTTC. Protein: CAIRPGLAGQYEQYF.

This sequence joins TRBV11-2 and TRBJ2-7; 11 bases are shared with TRBD2. The trim removed 5 bases at V and 4 bases at J, leaving 1 base unmatched. The CDR3 sequence is 13 residues long. The germline CDR1 and CDR2 sequences are SGHAT and FQNNGV. The CDR3 nucleotides read TGTGCCAGCAGCCGGACTAGCGGGTACGAGCAGTACTTC. This sequence encodes CASSRTSGYEQYF.

The chain links TRBV5-1 to TRBJ2-7; D remains ambiguous. The CDR3 is 13 amino acids. In germline, CDR1 is SGHRS, CDR2 YFSETQ. The germline V and J ends were trimmed by 0 bases and 1 base, with 5 bases remaining between them. The CDR3 sequence is CASSLAFSYEQYF. DNA for the CDR3: TGCGCCAGCAGCTTGGCGTTTTCCTACGAGCAGTACTTC. Variable domain in full (rest from reference TRBV5-1 and TRBJ2-7): KAGVTQTPRYLIKTRGQQVTLSCSPISGHRSVSWYQQTPGQGLQFLFEYFSETQRNKGNFPGRFSGRQFSNSRSEMNVSTLELGDSALYLCASSLAFSYEQYFGPGTRLTVT.

This chain joins TRBV7-9 and TRBJ1-2, with no clear D. The germline gives CDR1 SEHNR, CDR2 FQNEAQ (reference sequence). The CDR3 is 16 amino acids. V was pared by 3 bases and J by 4 bases, with 18 bases between. CDR3 DNA: TGTGCCAGCAGCTTGACTGCTCCCACCGGAAGCTATGGCTACACCTTC. It specifies CASSLTAPTGSYGYTF. Looking up the rest from reference TRBV7-9 and TRBJ1-2 gives the full variable domain: DTGVSQNPRHKITKRGQNVTFRCDPISEHNRLYWYRQTLGQGPEFLTYFQNEAQLEKSRLLSDRFSAERPKGSFSTLEIQRTEQGDSAMYLCASSLTAPTGSYGYTFGSGTRLTVV.